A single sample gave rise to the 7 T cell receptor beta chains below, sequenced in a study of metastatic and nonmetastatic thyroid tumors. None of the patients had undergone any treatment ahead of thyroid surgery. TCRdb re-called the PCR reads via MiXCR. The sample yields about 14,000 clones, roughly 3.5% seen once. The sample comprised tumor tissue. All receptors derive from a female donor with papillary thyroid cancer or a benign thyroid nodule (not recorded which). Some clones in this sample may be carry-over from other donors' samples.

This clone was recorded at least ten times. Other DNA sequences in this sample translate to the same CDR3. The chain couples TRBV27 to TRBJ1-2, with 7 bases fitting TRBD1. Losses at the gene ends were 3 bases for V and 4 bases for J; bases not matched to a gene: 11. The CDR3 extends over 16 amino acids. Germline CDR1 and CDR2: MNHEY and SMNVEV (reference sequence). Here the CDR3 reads CASSLFTPGTVYGYTF. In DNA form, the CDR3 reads TGTGCCAGCAGTTTGTTCACCCCCGGGACAGTCTATGGCTACACCTTC.

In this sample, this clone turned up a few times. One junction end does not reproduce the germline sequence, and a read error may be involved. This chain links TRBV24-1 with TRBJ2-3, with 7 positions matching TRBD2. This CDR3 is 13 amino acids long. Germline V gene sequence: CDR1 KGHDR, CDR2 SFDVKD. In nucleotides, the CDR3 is TGTGGCACCAGGGCCGGGGGGTCCGAGACGCAGTATTTT. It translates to CGTRAGGSETQYF.

Here the CDR3 reads CASSLRLDTGELFF. For the CDR3, the DNA is TGCGCCAGCAGCCTCCGTCTGGACACCGGGGAGCTGTTTTTT. The chain recombines TRBV5-1 with TRBJ2-2; D uncertain. The CDR3 spans 14 residues. The germline V and J ends were trimmed by 4 bases and 3 bases, with 10 bases remaining between them. CDR1 is SGHRS, CDR2 YFSETQ, per germline.

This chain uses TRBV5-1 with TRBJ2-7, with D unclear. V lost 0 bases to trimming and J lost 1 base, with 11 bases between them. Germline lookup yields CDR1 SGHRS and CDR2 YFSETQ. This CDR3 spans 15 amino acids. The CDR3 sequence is CASSLGPGPSYEQYF. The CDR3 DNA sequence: TGCGCCAGCAGCTTGGGGCCGGGTCCATCCTACGAGCAGTACTTC. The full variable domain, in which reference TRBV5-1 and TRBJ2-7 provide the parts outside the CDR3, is KAGVTQTPRYLIKTRGQQVTLSCSPISGHRSVSWYQQTPGQGLQFLFEYFSETQRNKGNFPGRFSGRQFSNSRSEMNVSTLELGDSALYLCASSLGPGPSYEQYFGPGTRLTVT.

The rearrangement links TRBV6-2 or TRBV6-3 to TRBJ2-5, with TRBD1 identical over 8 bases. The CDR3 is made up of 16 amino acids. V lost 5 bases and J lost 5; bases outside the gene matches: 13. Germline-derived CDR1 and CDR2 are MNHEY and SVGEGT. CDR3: CASSLSQGTGRETQYF. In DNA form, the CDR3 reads TGTGCCAGCAGTCTATCGCAAGGGACAGGCCGCGAGACCCAGTACTTC.

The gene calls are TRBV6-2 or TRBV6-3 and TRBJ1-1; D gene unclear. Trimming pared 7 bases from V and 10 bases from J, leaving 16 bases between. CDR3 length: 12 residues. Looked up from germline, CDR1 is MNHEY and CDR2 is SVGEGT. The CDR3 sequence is CASIGPWLGAFF. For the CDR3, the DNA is TGTGCCAGCATTGGTCCCTGGTTGGGAGCTTTCTTT.

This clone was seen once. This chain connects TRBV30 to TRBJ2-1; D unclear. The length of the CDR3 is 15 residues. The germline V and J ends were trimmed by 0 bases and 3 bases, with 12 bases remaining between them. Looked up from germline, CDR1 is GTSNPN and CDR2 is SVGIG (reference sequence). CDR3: CAWSVSSLNYNEQFF. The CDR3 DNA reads TGTGCCTGGAGTGTATCATCCTTAAACTACAATGAGCAGTTCTTC. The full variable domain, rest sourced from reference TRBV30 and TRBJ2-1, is SQTIHQWPATLVQPVGSPLSLECTVEGTSNPNLYWYRQAAGRGLQLLFYSVGIGQISSEVPQNLSASRPQDRQFILSSKKLLLSDSGFYLCAWSVSSLNYNEQFFGPGTRLTVL.